Below, 15 T cell receptor beta chains from the same sample are listed, as sequenced in a study of blood T cells in healthy people across ages. A sample-barcoded 5' primer and a J-beta primer mix were used in a second PCR of roughly 6 to 12 cycles. TCRdb independently ran MiXCR on the 5' RACE reads; one entry per CDR3 protein. The sample has 1.5 million to 2 million distinct CDR3 sequences, almost 35% seen once; the top ten hold about 11%. Specimen: blood. The receptors derive from a woman younger than 45 in good health.

This clonotype was seen only a few times. This chain uses TRBV5-1 with TRBJ2-7; possibly TRBD2 for D (5 bases). This CDR3 is built from 14 residues. Germline-derived CDR1 and CDR2 are SGHRS and YFSETQ. Trimming took off 5 bases at V and 3 bases at J, with 15 bases between the two ends. For the CDR3, the DNA is TGCGCCAGCAGTCCGGGGTCTGGCTACTACGAGCAGTACTTC. This codes for CASSPGSGYYEQYF.

This clonotype appeared a single time. A read error may produce the germline difference seen at one junction end. The chain recombines TRBV27 with TRBJ2-2, with 13 bases lining up with TRBD2. CDR1 and CDR2 (germline): MNHEY, SMNVEV (reference sequence). This CDR3 region has 18 residues. The CDR3 protein is CASTDGLAGEGNTGERFF. CDR3 DNA sequence: TGTGCCAGCACCGATGGACTAGCGGGAGAGGGGAACACCGGGGAGCGGTTTTTT.

In the case of this clonotype: The junction departs from the called germline gene at one end, perhaps through a read error. The chain carries TRBV6-1 and TRBJ2-1; the D gene could be TRBD1 or TRBD2 (5 bases each). Germline CDR1 MNHNS, CDR2 SASEGT. CDR3 length equals 16 residues. Here the CDR3 reads CASNAPAGQGGNEQFF. In DNA form, the CDR3 reads TGTGCTAGCAACGCTCCAGCAGGGCAAGGAGGCAATGAGCAGTTCTTC.

This chain links TRBV3-1 with TRBJ2-4; D may be TRBD1 or TRBD2 (6 bases each). Trimming removed 1 base at V and 7 bases at J, with 11 bases between. From germline, CDR1 is LGHDT and CDR2 YNNKEL (reference sequence). This CDR3 comprises 14 residues. The CDR3 coding sequence is TGTGCCAGCAGCCAAGCGGGGGCAGGGAACATTCAGTACTTC. Translating gives CASSQAGAGNIQYF.

CDR3 in DNA: TGTGCCAGCAGTCTCCGGTCCAATACGGGGGCGAGAGATACGCAGTATTTT. It specifies CASSLRSNTGARDTQYF. The chain couples TRBV6-1 to TRBJ2-3, with D possibly called TRBD1 or TRBD2 (6 bases each). V lost 5 bases and J lost 5, with 23 bases in between. Germline V gene sequence: CDR1 MNHNS, CDR2 SASEGT. The length of the CDR3 is 17 residues.

This clonotype was picked up a small number of times. The chain carries TRBV25-1 and TRBJ1-2; D call uncertain. From germline, CDR1 is MGHDK and CDR2 SYGVNS. This CDR3 has 12 amino acids. Trimming shortened V by 2 bases and J by 4 bases, and 5 bases separated the two germline ends. The CDR3 loop is CASSEVVYGYTF. The CDR3 bases are TGTGCCAGCAGTGAAGTAGTCTATGGCTACACCTTC.

Remarks on this clonotype: Being one base from a much bigger clone, this may be a read error. This chain links TRBV28 with TRBJ2-6, with 11 bases aligning to TRBD2. This CDR3 has 22 residues. The J segment lost 0 bases and the V segment lost 6 bases, leaving 19 bases of the junction unmatched. Germline V gene data show CDR1 as MDHEN and CDR2 as SYDVKM. The CDR3 DNA follows: TGTGCCAGCAGCTCTCCGGGACTAGCGGAAGTCAGGGCCCTCTCTGGGGCCAACGTCCTGACTTTC. Its protein is CASSSPGLAEVRALSGANVLTF.

This clonotype was observed a handful of times. This chain links TRBV7-6 with TRBJ2-3, with D maybe TRBD1 (5 bases). Germline V gene data show CDR1 as SGHVS and CDR2 as FNYEAQ. The V end lost 1 base, the J end lost 8 bases, and 16 bases lay between the germline ends. CDR3 size: 15 residues. The CDR3 DNA reads as TGTGCCAGCAGCTTAGTGCCGGACAAGAGCACTACGCAGTATTTT. Residues: CASSLVPDKSTTQYF.

This clonotype has just a few counts. The V and J genes are TRBV9 and TRBJ2-3; TRBD2 matches at 9 bases. Germline V gene sequence: CDR1 SGDLS, CDR2 YYNGEE. The ends lost 3 bases at V and 0 bases at J; junction bases unmatched: 5. This CDR3 has 16 residues. This CDR3 reads CASSAATSGSTDTQYF. In DNA form, the CDR3 reads TGTGCCAGCAGCGCGGCGACTAGCGGTAGCACAGATACGCAGTATTTT.

V gene TRBV27 combines with J gene TRBJ2-1, with 7 bases that match TRBD2. The V gene end was trimmed by 5 bases and the J gene end by 6 bases; junction bases not matched to a gene: 10. This CDR3 is built from 15 residues. Germline V lookup: CDR1 MNHEY, CDR2 SMNVEV (reference sequence). The CDR3 DNA is TGTGCCAGCAGTCTCACACCGACTAGCACCAATGAGCAGTTCTTC. Residues: CASSLTPTSTNEQFF.

The CDR3 coding sequence is TGCGCCAGCAGCCCGACAGGGCTTGGCTCCTACGAGCAGTACTTC. It yields the protein CASSPTGLGSYEQYF. V is TRBV4-1 and J is TRBJ2-7, with 7 bases fitting TRBD1. The CDR3 spans 15 residues. CDR1 is MGHRA, CDR2 YSYEKL, per germline. Trimming cost V 4 bases and J 0 bases; bases outside gene matches: 6.

The chain carries TRBV20-1 and TRBJ2-7; D unclear. V lost 4 bases and J lost 1, with 14 bases in between. Germline V gene data show CDR1 as DFQATT and CDR2 as SNEGSKA (reference sequence). This CDR3 region has 14 residues. Written as DNA, the CDR3 is TGCAGTGCTATTGGCCGGTTCCCATCCTACGAGCAGTACTTC. As protein: CSAIGRFPSYEQYF.

The chain combines TRBV10-3 with TRBJ1-3; possible D gene TRBD1, 5 bases. The germline V gene encodes CDR1 ENHRY and CDR2 SYGVKD. CDR3 length: 15 amino acids. The ends were cut back, 4 bases at V and 0 bases at J, with 10 bases in the middle. The CDR3 coding sequence is TGTGCCATCAGTGGACGACAGCCCTCTGGAAACACCATATATTTT. Translation: CAISGRQPSGNTIYF.

This clonotype was seen a handful of times. This chain connects TRBV6-5 to TRBJ2-5; 7 nucleotides line up with TRBD2. CDR1 and CDR2 (germline): MNHEY, SVGAGI. The CDR3 is made up of 15 amino acids. Trimming cost V 3 bases and J 3 bases; bases outside gene matches: 7. In nucleotides, the CDR3 is TGTGCCAGCAGTTATAATCTAGCGGTAAAAGAGACCCAGTACTTC. As protein: CASSYNLAVKETQYF.

This clonotype was observed a few times. The chain couples TRBV18 to TRBJ2-1; D may be TRBD1 or TRBD2 (5 bases each). This CDR3 comprises 16 residues. Trimming took off 0 bases at V and 0 bases at J, with 9 bases between the two ends. CDR1 is KGHSH, CDR2 LQKENI, per germline. The CDR3 DNA reads TGTGCCAGCTCACCACCGAGGGGTGGCTCCTACAATGAGCAGTTCTTC. It translates to CASSPPRGGSYNEQFF.